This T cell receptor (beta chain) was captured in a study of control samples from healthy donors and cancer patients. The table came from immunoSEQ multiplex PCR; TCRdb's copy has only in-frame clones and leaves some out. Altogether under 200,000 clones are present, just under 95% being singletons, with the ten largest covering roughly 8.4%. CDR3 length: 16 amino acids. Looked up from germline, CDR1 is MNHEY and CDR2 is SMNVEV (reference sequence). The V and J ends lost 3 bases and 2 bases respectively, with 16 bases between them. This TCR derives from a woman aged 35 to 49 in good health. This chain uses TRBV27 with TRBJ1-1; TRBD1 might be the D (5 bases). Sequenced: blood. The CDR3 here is CASSFQPGTPNTEAFF. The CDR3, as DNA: TGTGCCAGCAGTTTTCAGCCCGGGACCCCCAACACTGAAGCTTTCTTT.